This T cell receptor beta chain was found in a study of blood T cells in healthy people across ages. Overall study results and limits: Among long-lived donors, naive CD4+ cells were more numerous and diversity higher than in aged donors.

Together with a sample-barcoded 5' primer, a J-beta primer mix was included in a second PCR lasting about 6 to 11 cycles. TCRdb re-analysed the 5' RACE reads in MiXCR, keeping a single row per CDR3 protein. The sample holds 650,000 to 700,000 distinct CDR3 sequences; 32% are singletons and the top ten take 15% to 17%. Trimming shortened V by 3 bases and J by 8 bases, and 11 bases separated the two germline ends. In germline, CDR1 is DFQATT, CDR2 SNEGSKA (reference sequence). This CDR3 spans 12 amino acids. In its sample, this clonotype was seen a few times. Antigen: not known. The clonotype originates from a woman of 80 years or more in good health. Sequencing was performed on blood. The V and J genes are TRBV20-1 and TRBJ1-3, with no clear D. The chain's CDR3 is CSASRSVDTIYF. CDR3 nucleotides: TGCAGTGCTAGTCGGTCGGTGGACACCATATATTTT.